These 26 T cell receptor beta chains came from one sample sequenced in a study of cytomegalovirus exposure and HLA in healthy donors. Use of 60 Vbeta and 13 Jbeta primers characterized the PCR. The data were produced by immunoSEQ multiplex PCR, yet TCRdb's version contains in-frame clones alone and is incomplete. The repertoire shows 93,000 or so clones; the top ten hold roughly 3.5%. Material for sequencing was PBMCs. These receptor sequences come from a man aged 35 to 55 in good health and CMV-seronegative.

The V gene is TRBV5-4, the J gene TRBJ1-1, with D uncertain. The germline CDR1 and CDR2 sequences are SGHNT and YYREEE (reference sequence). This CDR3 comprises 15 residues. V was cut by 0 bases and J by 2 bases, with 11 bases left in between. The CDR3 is CASSLAGRSNTEAFF. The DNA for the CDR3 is TGTGCCAGCAGCTTGGCCGGCAGGTCAAACACTGAAGCTTTCTTT.

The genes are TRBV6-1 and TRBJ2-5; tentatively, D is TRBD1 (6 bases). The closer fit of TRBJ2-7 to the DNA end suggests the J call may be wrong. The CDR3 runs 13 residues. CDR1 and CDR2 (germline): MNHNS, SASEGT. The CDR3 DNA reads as TGTGCCAGCAGTCGGACAGCGTCCTACGAGCAGTACTTC. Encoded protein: CASSRTASYEQYF.

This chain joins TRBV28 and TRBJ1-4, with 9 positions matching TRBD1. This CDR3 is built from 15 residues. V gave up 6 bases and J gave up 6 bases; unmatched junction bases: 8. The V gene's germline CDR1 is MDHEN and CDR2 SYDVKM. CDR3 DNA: TGTGCCAGCAGAACCTTGGGACAGGGCTATGAAAAACTGTTTTTT. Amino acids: CASRTLGQGYEKLFF.

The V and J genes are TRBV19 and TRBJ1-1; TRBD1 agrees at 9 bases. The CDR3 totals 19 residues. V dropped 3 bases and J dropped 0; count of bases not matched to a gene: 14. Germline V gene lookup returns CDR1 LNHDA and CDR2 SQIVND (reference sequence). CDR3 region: CASSIMGQGPQSMNTEAFF. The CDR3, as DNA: TGTGCCAGTAGTATTATGGGACAGGGTCCTCAATCAATGAACACTGAAGCTTTCTTT. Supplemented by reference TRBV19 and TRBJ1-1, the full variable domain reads DGGITQSPKYLFRKEGQNVTLSCEQNLNHDAMYWYRQDPGQGLRLIYYSQIVNDFQKGDIAEGYSVSREKKESFPLTVTSAQKNPTAFYLCASSIMGQGPQSMNTEAFFGQGTRLTVV.

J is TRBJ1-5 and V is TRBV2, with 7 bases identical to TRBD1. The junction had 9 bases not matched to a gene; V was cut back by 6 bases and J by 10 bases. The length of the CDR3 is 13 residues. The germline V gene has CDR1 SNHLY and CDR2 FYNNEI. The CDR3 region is CASSRETGDPQHF. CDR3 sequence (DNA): TGTGCCAGCAGCCGAGAAACAGGGGATCCCCAGCATTTT. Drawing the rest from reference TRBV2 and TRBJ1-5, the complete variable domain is EPEVTQTPSHQVTQMGQEVILRCVPISNHLYFYWYRQILGQKVEFLVSFYNNEISEKSEIFDDQFSVERPDGSNFTLKIRSTKLEDSAMYFCASSRETGDPQHFGDGTRLSIL.

CDR3 in amino acids: CASSVRVRETQYF. CDR3 DNA sequence: TGTGCCAGCAGCGTCAGGGTTCGTGAAACCCAGTACTTC. The chain joins TRBV7-8 to TRBJ2-5; tentatively, D is TRBD1 (5 bases). V lost 5 bases to trimming and J lost 8 bases, with 15 bases between them. CDR3 size: 13 residues. Germline V gene data show CDR1 as SGHVS and CDR2 as FQNEAQ.

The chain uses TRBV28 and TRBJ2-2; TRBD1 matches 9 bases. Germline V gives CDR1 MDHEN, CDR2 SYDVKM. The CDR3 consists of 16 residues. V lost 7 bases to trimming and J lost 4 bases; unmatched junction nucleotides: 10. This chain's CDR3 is CASTFNRGQITGELFF. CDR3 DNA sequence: TGTGCCAGCACTTTCAACAGGGGGCAAATCACCGGGGAGCTGTTTTTT. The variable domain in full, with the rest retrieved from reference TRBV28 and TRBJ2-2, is DVKVTQSSRYLVKRTGEKVFLECVQDMDHENMFWYRQDPGLGLRLIYFSYDVKMKEKGDIPEGYSVSREKKERFSLILESASTNQTSMYLCASTFNRGQITGELFFGEGSRLTVL.

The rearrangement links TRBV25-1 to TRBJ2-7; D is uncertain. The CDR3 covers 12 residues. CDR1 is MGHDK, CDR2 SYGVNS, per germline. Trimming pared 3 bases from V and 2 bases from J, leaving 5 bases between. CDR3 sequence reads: CASSDYAYEQYF. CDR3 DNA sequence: TGTGCCAGCAGTGATTATGCCTACGAGCAGTACTTC.

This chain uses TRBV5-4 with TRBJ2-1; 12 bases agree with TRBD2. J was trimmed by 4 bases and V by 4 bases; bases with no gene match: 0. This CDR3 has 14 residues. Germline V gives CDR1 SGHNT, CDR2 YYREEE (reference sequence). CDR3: CASSTSGGYNEQFF. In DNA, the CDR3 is TGTGCCAGCAGCACTAGCGGGGGGTACAATGAGCAGTTCTTC.

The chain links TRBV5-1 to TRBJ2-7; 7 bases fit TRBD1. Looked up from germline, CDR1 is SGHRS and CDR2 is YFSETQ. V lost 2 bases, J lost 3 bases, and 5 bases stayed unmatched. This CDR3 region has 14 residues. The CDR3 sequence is CASSFEQGFYEQYF. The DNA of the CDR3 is TGCGCCAGCAGCTTTGAACAGGGGTTCTACGAGCAGTACTTC.

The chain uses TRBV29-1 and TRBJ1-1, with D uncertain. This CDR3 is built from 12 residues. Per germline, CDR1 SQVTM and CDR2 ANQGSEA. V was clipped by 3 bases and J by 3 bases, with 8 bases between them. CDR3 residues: CSVEYSDTEAFF. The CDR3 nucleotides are TGCAGCGTTGAGTACAGTGACACTGAAGCTTTCTTT.

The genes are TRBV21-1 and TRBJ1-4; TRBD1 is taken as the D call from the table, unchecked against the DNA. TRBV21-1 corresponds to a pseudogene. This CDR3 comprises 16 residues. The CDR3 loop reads CASSKGPGANEGKLFF. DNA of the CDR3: TGTGCCAGCAGCAAAGGTCCAGGGGCGAATGAGGGGAAACTGTTTTTT.

The CDR3 nucleotides are TGCGCCAGCAGTGAGTGGAACAGGGGCGAGCAGTACTTC. Its translation is CASSEWNRGEQYF. This chain connects TRBV10-1 to TRBJ2-7; 7 bases match TRBD1. Per the germline V gene, CDR1 is WNHNN and CDR2 is SYGVQD (reference sequence). The CDR3 has 13 amino acids. V shed 1 base and J 6 bases; nucleotides not matched to a gene: 3.

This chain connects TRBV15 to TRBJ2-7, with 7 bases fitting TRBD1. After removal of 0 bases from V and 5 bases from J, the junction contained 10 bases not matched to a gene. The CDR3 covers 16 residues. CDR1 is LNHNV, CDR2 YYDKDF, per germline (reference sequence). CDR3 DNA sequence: TGTGCCACCAGCAGAGACAGGGGGTTCCCTCTAAACGAGCAGTACTTC. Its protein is CATSRDRGFPLNEQYF.

CDR3 region: CASRPHRALTQYF. CDR3 DNA sequence: TGTGCCAGCAGACCCCACAGGGCCCTTACGCAGTATTTT. The chain employs TRBV6-5 and TRBJ2-3, with D maybe TRBD1 (6 bases). With 6 bases removed from V and 8 bases from J, the gap between germline ends came to 15 bases. CDR3 size: 13 residues. Germline V gene data show CDR1 as MNHEY and CDR2 as SVGAGI.

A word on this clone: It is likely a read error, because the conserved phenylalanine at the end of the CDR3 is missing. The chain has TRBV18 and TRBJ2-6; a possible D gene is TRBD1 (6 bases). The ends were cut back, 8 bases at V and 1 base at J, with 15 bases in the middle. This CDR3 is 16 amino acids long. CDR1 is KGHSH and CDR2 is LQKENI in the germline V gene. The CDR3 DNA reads TGTGCCAGCGCAAGCGGAACAGGGTCTGGGGCCAACGTCCTGACTTCC. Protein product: CASASGTGSGANVLTS.

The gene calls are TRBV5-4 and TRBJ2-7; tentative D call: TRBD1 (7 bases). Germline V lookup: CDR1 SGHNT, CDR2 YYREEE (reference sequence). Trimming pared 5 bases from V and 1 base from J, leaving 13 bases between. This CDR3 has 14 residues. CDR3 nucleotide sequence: TGTGCCAGCAGGACCCAGGGGGGATCCTACGAGCAGTACTTC. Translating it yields CASRTQGGSYEQYF.

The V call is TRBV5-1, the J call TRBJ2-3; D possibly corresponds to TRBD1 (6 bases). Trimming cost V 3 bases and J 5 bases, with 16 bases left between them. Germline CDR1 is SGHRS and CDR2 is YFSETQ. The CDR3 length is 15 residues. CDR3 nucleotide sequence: TGCGCCAGCAGCTCGGGGAACAGGGACCTAGATACGCAGTATTTT. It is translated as CASSSGNRDLDTQYF.

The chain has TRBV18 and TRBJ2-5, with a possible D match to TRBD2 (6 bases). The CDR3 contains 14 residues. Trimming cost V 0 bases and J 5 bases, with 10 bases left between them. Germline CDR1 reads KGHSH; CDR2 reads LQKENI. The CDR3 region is CASSPPNREETQYF. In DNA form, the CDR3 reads TGTGCCAGCTCACCACCGAACCGGGAGGAGACCCAGTACTTC.

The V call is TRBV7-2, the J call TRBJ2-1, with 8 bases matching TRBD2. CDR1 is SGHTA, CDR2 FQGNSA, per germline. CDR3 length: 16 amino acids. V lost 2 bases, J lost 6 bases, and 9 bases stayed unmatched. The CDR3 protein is CASSLRTGRAGNEQFF. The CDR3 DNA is TGTGCCAGCAGCTTAAGAACCGGGAGGGCGGGCAATGAGCAGTTCTTC.

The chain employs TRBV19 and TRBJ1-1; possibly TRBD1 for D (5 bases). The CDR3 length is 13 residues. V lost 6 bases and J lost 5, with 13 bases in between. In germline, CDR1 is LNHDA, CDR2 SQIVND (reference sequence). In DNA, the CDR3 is TGTGCCAGTAGCCCAACGCGGGGGACTGAAGCTTTCTTT. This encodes CASSPTRGTEAFF.

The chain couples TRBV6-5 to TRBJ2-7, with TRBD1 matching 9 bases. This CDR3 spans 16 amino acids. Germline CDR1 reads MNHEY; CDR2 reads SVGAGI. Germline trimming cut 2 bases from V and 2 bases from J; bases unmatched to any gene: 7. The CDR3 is CASSYQLRDRAYEQYF. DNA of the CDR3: TGTGCCAGCAGTTACCAGCTCCGGGACAGGGCCTACGAGCAGTACTTC.

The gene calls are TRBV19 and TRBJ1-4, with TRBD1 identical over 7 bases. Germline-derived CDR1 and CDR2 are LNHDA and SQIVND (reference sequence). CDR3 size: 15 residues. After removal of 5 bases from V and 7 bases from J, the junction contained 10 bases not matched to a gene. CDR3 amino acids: CASSRGQDVTEKLFF. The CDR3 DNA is TGTGCCAGTAGTCGCGGACAGGATGTCACTGAAAAACTGTTTTTT.

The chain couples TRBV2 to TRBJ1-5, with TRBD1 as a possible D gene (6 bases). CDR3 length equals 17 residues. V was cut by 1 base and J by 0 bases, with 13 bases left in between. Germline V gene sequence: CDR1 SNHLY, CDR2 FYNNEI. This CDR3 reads CASSEEQGRNSNQPQHF. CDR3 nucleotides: TGTGCCAGCAGTGAAGAGCAGGGGAGAAATAGCAATCAGCCCCAGCATTTT.

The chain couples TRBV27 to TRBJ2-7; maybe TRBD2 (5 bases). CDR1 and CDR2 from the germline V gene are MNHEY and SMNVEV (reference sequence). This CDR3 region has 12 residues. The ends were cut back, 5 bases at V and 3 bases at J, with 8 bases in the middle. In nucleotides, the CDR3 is TGTGCCAGCAGTGACCGGGACTACGAGCAGTACTTC. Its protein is CASSDRDYEQYF.

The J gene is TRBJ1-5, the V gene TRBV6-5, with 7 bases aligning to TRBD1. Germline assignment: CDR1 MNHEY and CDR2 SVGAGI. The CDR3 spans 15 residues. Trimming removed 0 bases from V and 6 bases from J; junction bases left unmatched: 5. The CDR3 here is CASSYSGQKGQPQHF. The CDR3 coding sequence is TGTGCCAGCAGTTACTCGGGACAGAAGGGTCAGCCCCAGCATTTT.